A single sample gave rise to the 14 T cell receptor beta chains below, sequenced in a study of Tregs in tolerant kidney transplant recipients. The nonmyeloablative bone marrow transplants came from related graft donors, with transient mixed chimerism. Produced via immunoSEQ multiplex PCR; TCRdb's table is partial and in-frame only. The sample totals tens of thousands of clones; its top ten clones hold 1.5% to 2%. Sample: CD4+ T cells from blood (PBMCs), taken 24 months after the transplant. The receptor source for this set is a human patient who received a combined kidney and bone marrow transplant. Some T cells may be supplied by the graft donor.

The chain's CDR3 is CASSLGIAGYYEQYF. The CDR3 DNA, read in part, is TGTGCCAGCAGCTTGGGGATAGCGGGATACTACGAG. This rearrangement joins TRBV5-5 to TRBJ2-7, with TRBD2 identical over 8 bases. From the germline J gene comes the end of the CDR3, since the read stops 3 residues before it. This CDR3 is built from 15 residues. CDR1 and CDR2 from the germline V gene are SGHKS and YYEKEE (reference sequence). With 0 bases clipped from V and 3 bases from J, the junction kept 5 bases outside the gene matches. Full variable domain (remainder filled in from reference TRBV5-5 and TRBJ2-7): DAGVTQSPTHLIKTRGQQVTLRCSPISGHKSVSWYQQVLGQGPQFIFQYYEKEERGRGNFPDRFSARQFPNYSSELNVNALLLGDSALYLCASSLGIAGYYEQYFGPGTRLTVT.

Points on this clone: The read ends 3 residues shy of where the CDR3 ends; the end is completed using the germline J gene. The V call is TRBV5-1, the J call TRBJ2-1; 8 bases agree with TRBD2. In germline, CDR1 is SGHRS, CDR2 YFSETQ. V gave up 0 bases and J gave up 3 bases; unmatched junction bases: 5. There are 16 residues in the CDR3. The CDR3 bases that were read are TGCGCCAGCAGCTTGGGGGCGGGGGGCCACTACAATGAG. Its translation is CASSLGAGGHYNE. The full CDR3 protein is CASSLGAGGHYNEQFF.

As concerns this clone: Read coverage stops 3 residues before the CDR3 terminus; the germline J gene supplies the remainder. The chain has TRBV5-1 and TRBJ1-4, with D possibly TRBD1 on 6 matching bases. Germline V gene lookup returns CDR1 SGHRS and CDR2 YFSETQ. CDR3 length equals 14 residues. V was shortened by 4 bases and J by 5 bases, with 12 bases between the two germline ends. Here the CDR3 reads CASSLRDTNEKLFF. The CDR3 DNA, read in part, is TGCGCCAGCAGCCTCCGGGACACCAATGAAAAA. Filled out from reference TRBV5-1 and TRBJ1-4, the complete variable domain reads KAGVTQTPRYLIKTRGQQVTLSCSPISGHRSVSWYQQTPGQGLQFLFEYFSETQRNKGNFPGRFSGRQFSNSRSEMNVSTLELGDSALYLCASSLRDTNEKLFFGSGTQLSVL.

A remark on this clone: The read terminates 3 residues ahead of where the CDR3 ends, so the germline J gene completes it. V usage is TRBV7-8 and J usage is TRBJ2-3, with TRBD2 matching over 7 bases. The V and J ends lost 1 base and 4 bases, in that order; junction bases with no gene match: 5. The CDR3 is 15 residues long. Germline V lookup: CDR1 SGHVS, CDR2 FQNEAQ. The covered CDR3 bases are TGTGCCAGCAGCTTAGGGAGCGGGGCGGCAGATACG. It is translated as CASSLGSGAADT. The complete CDR3 sequence is CASSLGSGAADTQYF. The full variable domain, completed using reference TRBV7-8 and TRBJ2-3, is GAGVSQSPRYKVAKRGQDVALRCDPISGHVSLFWYQQALGQGPEFLTYFQNEAQLDKSGLPSDRFFAERPEGSVSTLKIQRTQQEDSAVYLCASSLGSGAADTQYFGPGTRLTVL.

To note about this clone: The read terminates 3 residues before the CDR3 end, so the remaining end is supplied by the germline J gene. This chain joins TRBV20-1 and TRBJ1-6; TRBD1 matches 8 bases. V shed 5 bases and J 6 bases; nucleotides not matched to a gene: 3. Germline CDR1 is DFQATT and CDR2 is SNEGSKA (reference sequence). This CDR3 region has 13 residues. CDR3 residues: CSAPGQANSPLHF. The DNA read from the CDR3 is TGCAGTGCTCCGGGACAGGCTAATTCACCC.

Notes on this clone: The read terminates 3 residues ahead of where the CDR3 ends, so the germline J gene completes it. The chain links TRBV20-1 to TRBJ1-6, with TRBD1 as a possible D gene (6 bases). Trimming stripped 4 bases from V and 5 bases from J, with 15 bases between. The germline CDR1 and CDR2 sequences are DFQATT and SNEGSKA (reference sequence). The CDR3 spans 15 residues. This CDR3 is CSATGAAPNNSPLHF. CDR3 bases read: TGCAGTGCTACAGGGGCAGCCCCAAATAATTCACCC.

Remarks on this clone: The CDR3 extends 3 residues past the end of the read, so its final part is completed from the germline J gene. The chain couples TRBV5-1 to TRBJ2-1, with 11 bases lining up with TRBD1. The germline V gene has CDR1 SGHRS and CDR2 YFSETQ. This CDR3 has 15 amino acids. The trim removed 2 bases at V and 3 bases at J, leaving 1 base unmatched. The CDR3 DNA, read in part, is TGCGCCAGCAGCTTTGGGACAGGGGGCTACAATGAG. Translated: CASSFGTGGYNE. The full CDR3 sequence reads CASSFGTGGYNEQFF.

As to this clone: The read ends 3 residues early relative to the CDR3; the germline J gene fills the gap. The chain is built from TRBV7-3 and TRBJ2-3, with a possible D match to TRBD1 (5 bases). The ends were cut back, 5 bases at V and 6 bases at J, with 15 bases in the middle. There are 14 residues in the CDR3. Germline-derived CDR1 and CDR2 are SGHTA and FQGTGA. The CDR3 here is CASSGLGAGDTQYF. The CDR3 bases that were read are TGTGCCAGCAGCGGCCTAGGAGCAGGGGATACG.

Remarks on this clone: The CDR3 end is not reached by the read, which stops 3 residues before it; the germline J gene fills it in. The J gene is TRBJ1-1, the V gene TRBV19; TRBD1 matches 10 bases. This CDR3 comprises 16 residues. CDR1 and CDR2 from the germline V gene are LNHDA and SQIVND (reference sequence). V dropped 5 bases and J dropped 1; count of bases not matched to a gene: 7. CDR3 sequence reads: CASSFGTGDGNTEAFF. Partial CDR3 DNA: TGTGCCAGTAGTTTCGGGACAGGGGACGGGAACACTGAA. Together with reference TRBV19 and TRBJ1-1, the CDR3 gives the full variable domain: DGGITQSPKYLFRKEGQNVTLSCEQNLNHDAMYWYRQDPGQGLRLIYYSQIVNDFQKGDIAEGYSVSREKKESFPLTVTSAQKNPTAFYLCASSFGTGDGNTEAFFGQGTRLTVV.

About this clone itself: The read ends 3 residues shy of where the CDR3 ends; the end is completed using the germline J gene. The V call is TRBV20-1, the J call TRBJ2-7; TRBD1 is a possible D gene (5 bases). Germline assignment: CDR1 DFQATT and CDR2 SNEGSKA (reference sequence). The CDR3 length is 15 residues. Trimming pared 0 bases from V and 2 bases from J, leaving 14 bases between. The CDR3 loop reads CSARDNRGSPYEQYF. CDR3 DNA (partial): TGCAGTGCTAGAGATAATAGGGGAAGTCCCTACGAG.

Note on this clone: The read ends 3 residues before the CDR3 terminus; that terminus is restored from the germline J gene. This chain uses TRBV19 with TRBJ2-7; 8 bases agree with TRBD1. The junction had 3 bases not matched to a gene; V was cut back by 3 bases and J by 5 bases. Germline V lookup: CDR1 LNHDA, CDR2 SQIVND (reference sequence). CDR3 length equals 13 residues. The chain's CDR3 is CASSIQGANEQYF. The CDR3 DNA, read in part, is TGTGCCAGTAGTATTCAGGGGGCCAACGAG. Based on the CDR3 plus reference TRBV19 and TRBJ2-7, the full variable domain is DGGITQSPKYLFRKEGQNVTLSCEQNLNHDAMYWYRQDPGQGLRLIYYSQIVNDFQKGDIAEGYSVSREKKESFPLTVTSAQKNPTAFYLCASSIQGANEQYFGPGTRLTVT.

Concerning this clone itself: The read ends 3 residues before the CDR3 terminus; that terminus is restored from the germline J gene. The chain carries TRBV2 and TRBJ2-3; D ambiguous. The CDR3 contains 12 residues. The V gene lost 6 bases and the J gene lost 2 bases, with 6 bases spanning the gap. Germline V gene lookup returns CDR1 SNHLY and CDR2 FYNNEI. Partial CDR3 DNA: TGTGCCAGCAGCGCTAACACAGATACG. Residues: CASSANTDT. The CDR3 as a whole reads CASSANTDTQYF.

With respect to this clone: The read finishes 3 residues shy of the CDR3 end, and the germline J gene is used to complete it. V is TRBV6-1 and J is TRBJ1-2, with 7 positions matching TRBD1. This CDR3 is 13 amino acids long. Trimming removed 4 bases from V and 5 bases from J; junction bases left unmatched: 4. Germline V gene data show CDR1 as MNHNS and CDR2 as SASEGT. The sequenced CDR3 bases are TGTGCCAGCAGTGCTCGACAGGGTTATGGC. Protein sequence: CASSARQGYG. Given in full, the CDR3 is CASSARQGYGYTF.

In regard to this clone: Sequencing ends 3 residues short of the CDR3 end; the germline J gene provides the rest. V usage is TRBV6-2 or TRBV6-3 and J usage is TRBJ1-5; 7 nucleotides match TRBD1. Germline loops: CDR1 MNHEY, CDR2 SVGEGT. V was pared by 6 bases and J by 2 bases, with 1 base of the junction left unmatched. CDR3 size: 13 residues. This CDR3 reads CASRGQGNQPQHF. The CDR3 bases that were read are TGTGCCAGCAGAGGACAGGGCAATCAGCCC.